Given below is one TCR beta chain in context. The CDR3 is 16 residues long. Trimming shortened V by 6 bases and J by 4 bases, and 19 bases separated the two germline ends. The germline CDR1 and CDR2 sequences are KGHSH and LQKENI. These data come from a study of blood T cells in healthy people across ages. A second PCR, run for about 6 to 12 cycles, used a sample-barcoded 5' primer plus a J-beta primer mix. Each CDR3 protein is one row after TCRdb ran MiXCR on the 5' RACE reads. The repertoire holds about 640,000 distinct CDR3 sequences, with 58% as singletons. The clonotype was recovered from a man aged 55 to 69 in good health. The chain recombines TRBV18 with TRBJ2-1; tentatively, D is TRBD1 or TRBD2 (5 bases each). Sequencing was performed on blood. The DNA for the CDR3 is TGTGCCAGCTCGCCTTCAGGGACGTGGGGTTACAATGAGCAGTTCTTC. Translation gives CASSPSGTWGYNEQFF. Combining the CDR3 with reference TRBV18 and TRBJ2-1 gives the whole variable domain NAGVMQNPRHLVRRRGQEARLRCSPMKGHSHVYWYRQLPEEGLKFMVYLQKENIIDESGMPKERFSAEFPKEGPSILRIQQVVRGDSAAYFCASSPSGTWGYNEQFFGPGTRLTVL.